The entry below describes one TCR beta chain. Antigen unknown. The CDR3 is made up of 15 amino acids. CDR1 is KGHDR, CDR2 SFDVKD, per germline. The sample originates from a study of monozygotic twins with inflammatory bowel disease. Study conclusions and caveats: Concordance status among twins (concordant versus discordant) showed no link to repertoire similarity, possibly from limited power.

Researchers ran eight separate cDNA reactions for each sample. With the 5' RACE reads reprocessed, TCRdb shows one record per CDR3 protein and no DNA. Here the sample table reports some 170,000 distinct CDR3 sequences. This chain joins TRBV24-1 and TRBJ2-3; TCRdb's D gene call, TRBD2, goes unchecked for lack of DNA. The sequence came from a human donor with ulcerative colitis or Crohn's disease, or a healthy co-twin of an affected twin (not recorded which). The sequenced material came from blood. This CDR3 reads CATSDRERSTNTQYF.